This is a list of T cell receptor beta chains from one sample in a study of blood T cell repertoires in COVID-19. Produced via immunoSEQ multiplex PCR; TCRdb's table is partial and in-frame only. The table lists roughly 670,000 clones, about nine tenths of them singletons. What was sequenced was peripheral blood. All receptors derive from a woman aged 18 to 35 with acute or convalescent COVID-19. Both conserved end residues are part of each CDR3. Fields, in order: clone size, V gene, D gene, J gene, CDR3 protein, CDR3 DNA. D genes are given only for firm matches. The size field is filled for only some rows; it gives once, few, many or a size class.

-	TRBV18	-	TRBJ2-2	CASSPTGRNRAGELFF	TGTGCCAGCTCACCCACAGGGCGAAATCGGGCCGGGGAGCTGTTTTTT
-	TRBV27	-	TRBJ1-4	CASPTGFNEKLFF	TGTGCCAGCCCCACAGGTTTTAATGAAAAACTGTTTTTT
-	TRBV6-4	-	TRBJ2-3	CASSDPRGGTDTQYF	TGTGCCAGCAGTGACCCCCGCGGGGGCACAGATACGCAGTATTTT
-	TRBV12-5	-	TRBJ2-1	CASGTGTEHNEQFF	TGTGCTAGTGGTACCGGGACTGAACACAATGAGCAGTTCTTC
once	TRBV6-2/TRBV6-3	TRBD1	TRBJ1-6	CASSYSGDRKNSPLHF	TGTGCCAGCAGTTACTCGGGGGACAGAAAAAATTCACCCCTCCACTTT
-	TRBV5-4	-	TRBJ1-1	CASSLEPGSMNTEAFF	TGTGCCAGCAGCTTGGAGCCGGGGTCGATGAACACTGAAGCTTTCTTT
-	TRBV5-5	-	TRBJ2-2	CASSLALNIHGELFF	TGTGCCAGCAGCTTGGCCCTCAACATTCACGGGGAGCTGTTTTTT
-	TRBV4-1	-	TRBJ1-2	CASSQAFYGYTF	TGCGCCAGCAGCCAAGCCTTCTATGGCTACACCTTC
-	TRBV3-1/TRBV3-2	TRBD1	TRBJ1-4	CASAPVGTTGVNF	TGTGCCAGCGCCCCGGTGGGAACTACAGGGGTTAATTTT
-	TRBV18	-	TRBJ2-3	CASSPVSPGPGYADTQYF	TGTGCCAGCTCACCGGTATCTCCTGGGCCTGGGTACGCAGATACGCAGTATTTT
once	TRBV5-1	TRBD1	TRBJ1-4	CASSGQGAFEKLFF	TGCGCCAGCAGCGGACAGGGGGCTTTTGAAAAACTGTTTTTT
-	TRBV5-1	TRBD1	TRBJ1-4	CASSGGTGATNEKLFF	TGCGCCAGCAGCGGGGGGACAGGGGCAACTAATGAAAAACTGTTTTTT
-	TRBV11-2	-	TRBJ1-5	CASSPDSFSNQPQHF	TGTGCCAGCAGCCCCGACTCCTTTAGCAATCAGCCCCAGCATTTT
-	TRBV7-9	-	TRBJ1-1	CASSSNRDGLGTEAFF	TGTGCCAGCAGCTCAAACAGGGATGGGCTAGGCACTGAAGCTTTCTTT
-	TRBV6-5	TRBD1	TRBJ1-2	CASSLGQGSGYTF	TGTGCCAGCAGCCTGGGACAGGGAAGTGGCTACACCTTC
-	TRBV3-1/TRBV3-2	-	TRBJ1-2	CASATAGEKYGYTF	TGTGCCAGCGCCACGGCAGGGGAAAAATATGGCTACACCTTC
-	TRBV7-6	TRBD1	TRBJ2-7	CASSLVLGTGTYEQYF	TGTGCCAGCAGCTTAGTCCTCGGGACAGGAACCTACGAGCAGTACTTC
-	TRBV6-2/TRBV6-3	-	TRBJ2-6	CASSYELSGANVLTF	TGTGCCAGCAGTTACGAGTTATCTGGGGCCAACGTCCTGACTTTC
once	TRBV6-2/TRBV6-3	TRBD1	TRBJ1-5	CASSATGGRQPQHF	TGTGCCAGCAGCGCTACAGGGGGCAGACAGCCCCAGCATTTT